These T cell receptor beta chains were read from a single sample in a study of tumor-infiltrating lymphocytes in primary liver carcinoma. TCRdb re-called the multiplex PCR reads with MiXCR, one entry per CDR3 protein. The sample yields around 210,000 distinct CDR3 sequences, almost 65% seen once. Source material: peripheral blood. The receptors stem from a woman aged 60 to 75 with primary liver carcinoma and hepatitis B virus infection. Both conserved end residues are part of each CDR3. The D gene is left open where the match is weak. Clone size is given for some rows only: seen once, a few or many times, or a class if the clone is expanded.

abundance	v_gene	d_gene	j_gene	CDR3aa	CDR3nt
.	TRBV11-2	.	TRBJ2-7	CASSRGTSSHEQYF	TGTGCCAGCAGCCGTGGGACAAGCTCCCACGAGCAGTACTTC
.	TRBV5-1	.	TRBJ2-1	CANSFPSRGNEQFF	TGCGCCAACAGCTTCCCTAGCAGGGGCAATGAGCAGTTCTTC
.	TRBV28	TRBD1	TRBJ2-7	CASNRQGNRVQYF	TGTGCCAGCAATAGACAGGGTAATCGAGTGCAGTACTTC
.	TRBV7-9	TRBD2	TRBJ2-5	CASSLGGLAVQGTQYF	TGTGCCAGCAGCCTGGGTGGACTAGCGGTTCAAGGGACCCAGTACTTC
.	TRBV11-3	TRBD1	TRBJ2-7	CPSSPWTGGKYEQYF	TGTCCCAGCAGCCCCTGGACAGGGGGCAAGTACGAGCAGTACTTC
few	TRBV28	.	TRBJ1-1	CASKVGGSGTEAFF	TGTGCCAGCAAAGTTGGGGGCTCGGGCACTGAAGCTTTCTTT
few	TRBV5-5	.	TRBJ2-7	CASSLRLGFYEQYF	TGTGCCAGCAGCTTGCGGCTTGGCTTCTACGAGCAGTACTTC
.	TRBV19	.	TRBJ2-5	CATKRDSQTQYF	TGTGCCACCAAGCGGGACAGCCAGACCCAGTACTTC
.	TRBV5-1	.	TRBJ2-4	CASSWKGGEDIQYF	TGCGCCAGCAGTTGGAAGGGGGGCGAGGACATTCAGTACTTC
.	TRBV11-2	.	TRBJ2-3	CASSLTGVADTQYF	TGTGCCAGCAGCTTGACGGGAGTCGCAGATACGCAGTATTTT
.	TRBV29-1	.	TRBJ2-7	CSLVGAAYEQYF	TGCAGTCTTGTAGGGGCCGCCTACGAGCAGTACTTC
.	TRBV28	TRBD2	TRBJ2-1	CASTDGVTGRDEHFF	TGTGCCAGCACCGATGGTGTGACGGGGAGGGATGAGCACTTCTTC
.	TRBV11-2	TRBD1	TRBJ2-7	CASSLVETGEQYF	TGTGCCAGCAGCTTAGTTGAGACAGGGGAGCAGTACTTC
many	TRBV6-6	.	TRBJ2-1	CASRGSISYNEQFF	TGTGCCAGCAGAGGATCGATTTCCTACAATGAGCAGTTCTTC
few	TRBV6-5	TRBD2	TRBJ2-7	CASSQMGLEYEQYF	TGTGCCAGCAGCCAGATGGGACTAGAATACGAGCAGTACTTC
.	TRBV2	.	TRBJ2-3	CASGGSRNTQYF	TGTGCCAGCGGGGGTTCCAGAAATACGCAGTATTTT
.	TRBV2	.	TRBJ2-3	CASMAGDDTQYF	TGTGCCAGCATGGCTGGTGATGATACGCAGTATTTT
.	TRBV29-1	.	TRBJ2-3	CGLGVWGSTDTKYF	TGCGGCCTTGGCGTATGGGGGAGCACAGATACGAAGTATTTT
.	TRBV29-1	.	TRBJ2-2	CSASTTGTRNTGELFF	TGCAGCGCTTCCACCACCGGGACAAGGAACACCGGGGAGCTGTTTTTC
few	TRBV11-2	TRBD1	TRBJ2-5	CASSSGDRVQEAHYF	TGTGCCAGCAGCTCGGGGGACAGGGTCCAAGAGGCCCATTACTTC
.	TRBV7-9	.	TRBJ1-6	CASCPGFSTPLHF	TGTGCCAGCTGCCCCGGATTTTCTACACCCCTCCACTTT
.	TRBV5-1	TRBD2	TRBJ2-3	CASSLSSGSQGSTDTQYF	TGCGCCAGCAGCTTAAGTAGCGGGAGTCAGGGTAGTACTGATACGCAGTATTTT
once	TRBV11-1	TRBD2	TRBJ2-1	CTSSFASGSSYNEQFF	TGTACCAGCAGCTTCGCTAGCGGGAGCTCTTACAATGAGCAGTTCTTC
.	TRBV6-1	.	TRBJ2-7	CASRGSCSYEQYF	TGTGCGAGCAGGGGCTCCTGCTCCTACGAGCAGTACTTC
.	TRBV6-2/TRBV6-3	TRBD2	TRBJ2-5	CASRSPPSGRTGETQYF	TGTGCCAGCAGGTCCCCCCCTAGCGGGAGGACCGGGGAGACCCAGTACTTC
once	TRBV4-2	.	TRBJ1-5	CTSSQERSWRQHF	TGTACCAGCAGCCAAGAAAGATCCTGGCGCCAGCATTTT
few	TRBV12-5	.	TRBJ1-3	CASGSPQGAGNTIYF	TGTGCTAGTGGTTCGCCCCAGGGTGCTGGAAACACCATATATTTT
.	TRBV5-1	TRBD2	TRBJ2-3	CASTPTSGRWDTQYF	TGCGCCAGCACCCCGACTAGCGGGAGGTGGGATACGCAGTATTTT
.	TRBV4-1	.	TRBJ1-3	CASSQDETGLRSGNTIYF	TGCGCCAGCAGCCAAGACGAAACAGGGCTTAGATCTGGAAACACCATATATTTT
once	TRBV5-6	TRBD1	TRBJ2-3	CASSSGTGNEDTQYF	TGTGCCAGCAGCTCTGGGACAGGGAACGAGGATACGCAGTATTTT
once	TRBV11-2	.	TRBJ2-3	CASSLDSVFGSDTDTQYF	TGTGCCAGCAGCTTAGATTCGGTTTTCGGGTCTGACACAGATACACAGTATTTT
many	TRBV7-8	.	TRBJ1-3	CASSLAFRGASGNTIYF	TGTGCCAGCAGCTTAGCGTTTCGGGGGGCCTCTGGAAACACCATATATTTT
.	TRBV28	TRBD1	TRBJ1-2	CASRTGDYGYTF	TGTGCCAGCAGGACAGGGGACTATGGCTACACCTTC